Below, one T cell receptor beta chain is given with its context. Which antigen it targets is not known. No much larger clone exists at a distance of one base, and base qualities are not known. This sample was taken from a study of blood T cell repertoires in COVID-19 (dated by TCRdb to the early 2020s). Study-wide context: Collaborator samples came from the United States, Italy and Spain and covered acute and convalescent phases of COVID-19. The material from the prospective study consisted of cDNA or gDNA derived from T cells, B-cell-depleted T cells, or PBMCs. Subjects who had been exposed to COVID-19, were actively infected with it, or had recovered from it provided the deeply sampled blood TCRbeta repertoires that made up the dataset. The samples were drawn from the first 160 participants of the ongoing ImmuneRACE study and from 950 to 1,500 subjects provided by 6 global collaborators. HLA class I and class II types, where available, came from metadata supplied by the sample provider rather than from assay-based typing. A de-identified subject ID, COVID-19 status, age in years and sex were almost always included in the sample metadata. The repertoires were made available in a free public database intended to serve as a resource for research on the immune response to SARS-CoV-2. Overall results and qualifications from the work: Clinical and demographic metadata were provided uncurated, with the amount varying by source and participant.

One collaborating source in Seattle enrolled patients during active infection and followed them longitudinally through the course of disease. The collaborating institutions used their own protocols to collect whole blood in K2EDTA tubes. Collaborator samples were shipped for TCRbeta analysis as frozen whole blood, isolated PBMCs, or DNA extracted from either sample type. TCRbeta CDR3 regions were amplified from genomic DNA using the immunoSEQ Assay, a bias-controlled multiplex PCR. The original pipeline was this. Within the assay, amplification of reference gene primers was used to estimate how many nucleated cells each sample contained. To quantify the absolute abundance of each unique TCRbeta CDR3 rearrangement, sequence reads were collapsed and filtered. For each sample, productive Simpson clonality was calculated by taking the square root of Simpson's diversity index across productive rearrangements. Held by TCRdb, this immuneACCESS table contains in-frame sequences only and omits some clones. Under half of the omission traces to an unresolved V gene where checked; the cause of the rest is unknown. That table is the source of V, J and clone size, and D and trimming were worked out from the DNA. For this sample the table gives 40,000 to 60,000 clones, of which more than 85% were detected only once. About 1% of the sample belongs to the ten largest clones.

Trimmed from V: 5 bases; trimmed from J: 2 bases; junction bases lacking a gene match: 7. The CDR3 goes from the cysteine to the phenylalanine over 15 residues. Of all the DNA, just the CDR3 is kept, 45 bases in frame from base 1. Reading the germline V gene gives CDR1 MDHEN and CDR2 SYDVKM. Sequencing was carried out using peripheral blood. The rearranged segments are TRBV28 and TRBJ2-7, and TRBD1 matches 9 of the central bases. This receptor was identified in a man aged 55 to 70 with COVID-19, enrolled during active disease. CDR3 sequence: CASSTVRDRAYEQYF. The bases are TGTGCCAGCAGTACGGTCCGGGACAGGGCCTACGAGCAGTACTTC.